This T cell receptor beta chain was identified during a study of blood T cells in healthy people across ages. This clonotype showed up just a few times. Total RNA was extracted at no less than 5.5 micrograms per sample. Through a sample-barcoded 5' primer and a J-beta primer mix, a second PCR was run for roughly 7 to 12 cycles. TCRdb used MiXCR to reprocess the 5' RACE reads, holding one entry per CDR3 protein. In the table there are 1.5 million to 2 million distinct CDR3 sequences, 28% of which are singletons. The clonotype comes from a woman in her twenties or thirties in good health. The sample consisted of blood.

In DNA, the CDR3 is TGTGCCTCAGATCAGGACCACTACGAGCAGTACTTC. This codes for CASDQDHYEQYF. J is TRBJ2-7 and V is TRBV30; no reliable D call. V was clipped by 7 bases and J by 3 bases, with 13 bases between them. The CDR3 length is 12 residues. Germline-derived CDR1 and CDR2 are GTSNPN and SVGIG (reference sequence).